This TCR beta chain derives from a study of T-cell reconstitution after alpha-beta-depleted transplantation in children. The CDR3 totals 11 residues. The germline gives CDR1 SEHNR, CDR2 FQNEAQ (reference sequence). V lost 11 bases and J 2 bases, leaving 10 bases between the germline ends. This clonotype was counted ten times or more. Unique molecular identifiers tagged the TCRbeta library. A single record per CDR3 protein comes from TCRdb applying MiXCR to the PCR reads. The repertoire holds about 230,000 distinct CDR3 sequences, with about 8.8% as singletons. This sequence was found in a human donor who donated a stem cell graft to a child with SCID. Sequenced material: PBMCs from the stem cell graft donor, taken from the stem cell graft. The chain employs TRBV7-9 and TRBJ2-7; TRBD1 might be the D (5 bases). The CDR3 reads CAFDSPYEQYF. The CDR3 DNA sequence: TGTGCCTTCGACAGTCCCTACGAGCAGTACTTC.